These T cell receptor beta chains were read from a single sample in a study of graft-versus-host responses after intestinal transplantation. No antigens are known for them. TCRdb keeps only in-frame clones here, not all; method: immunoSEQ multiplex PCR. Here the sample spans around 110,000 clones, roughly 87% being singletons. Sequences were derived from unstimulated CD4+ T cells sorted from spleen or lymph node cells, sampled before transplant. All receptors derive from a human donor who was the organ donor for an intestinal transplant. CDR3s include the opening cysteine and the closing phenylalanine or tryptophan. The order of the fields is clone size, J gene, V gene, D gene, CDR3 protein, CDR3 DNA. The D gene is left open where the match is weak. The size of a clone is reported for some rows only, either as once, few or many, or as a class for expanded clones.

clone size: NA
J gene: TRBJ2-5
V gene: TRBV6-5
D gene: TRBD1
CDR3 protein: CASSRTGVKTQYF
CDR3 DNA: TGTGCCAGCAGCAGAACAGGGGTCAAGACCCAGTACTTC

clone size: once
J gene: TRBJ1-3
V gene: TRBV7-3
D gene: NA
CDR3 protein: CASSLGAGTNTIYF
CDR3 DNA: TGTGCCAGCAGCTTAGGGGCCGGGACAAACACCATATATTTT

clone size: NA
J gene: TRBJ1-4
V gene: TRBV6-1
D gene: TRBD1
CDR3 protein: CASNIGTANEKLFF
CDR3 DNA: TGTGCCAGCAACATCGGGACAGCGAATGAAAAACTGTTTTTT

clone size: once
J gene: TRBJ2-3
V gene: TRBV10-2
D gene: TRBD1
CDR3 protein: CASSPYRGRTTDTQYF
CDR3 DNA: TGCGCCAGCAGTCCCTACAGGGGGCGGACGACAGATACGCAGTATTTT

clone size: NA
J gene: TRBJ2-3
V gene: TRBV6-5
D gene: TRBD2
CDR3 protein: CASSPVGSGDTQYF
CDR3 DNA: TGTGCCAGCAGCCCCGTGGGTAGCGGGGATACGCAGTATTTT

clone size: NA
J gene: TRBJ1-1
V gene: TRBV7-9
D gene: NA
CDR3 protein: CASSPRVSLGTEAFF
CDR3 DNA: TGTGCCAGCAGCCCACGGGTCTCTTTGGGCACTGAAGCTTTCTTT

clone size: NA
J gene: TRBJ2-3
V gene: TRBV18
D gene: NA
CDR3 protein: CASSPQIPGTDTQYF
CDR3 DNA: TGTGCCAGCTCACCCCAGATCCCTGGCACAGATACGCAGTATTTT

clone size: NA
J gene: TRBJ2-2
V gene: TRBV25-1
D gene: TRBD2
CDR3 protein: CASMGRGTSMSGELFF
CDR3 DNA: TGTGCCAGCATGGGCCGCGGGACTAGCATGTCCGGGGAGCTGTTTTTT

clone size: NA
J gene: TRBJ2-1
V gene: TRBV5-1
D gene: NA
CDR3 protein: CASSFSNEQFF
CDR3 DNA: TGCGCCAGCAGCTTCTCCAATGAGCAGTTCTTC

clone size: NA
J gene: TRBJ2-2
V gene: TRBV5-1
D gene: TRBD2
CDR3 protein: CASSLVLAGTGELFF
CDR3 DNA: TGCGCCAGCAGCTTGGTACTAGCGGGGACCGGGGAGCTGTTTTTT

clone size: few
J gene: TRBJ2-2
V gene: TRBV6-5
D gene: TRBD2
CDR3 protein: CASSPAGGRTGELFF
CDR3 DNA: TGTGCCAGCAGTCCGGCGGGGGGCCGCACCGGGGAGCTGTTTTTT

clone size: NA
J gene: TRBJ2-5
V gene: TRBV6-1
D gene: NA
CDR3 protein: CASSERADWRQTQYF
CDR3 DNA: TGTGCCAGCAGTGAACGGGCAGATTGGAGGCAGACCCAGTACTTC

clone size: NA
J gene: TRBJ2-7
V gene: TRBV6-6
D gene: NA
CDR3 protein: CASSQQGSYEQYF
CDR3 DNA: TGTGCCAGCAGTCAGCAGGGGAGCTACGAGCAGTACTTC

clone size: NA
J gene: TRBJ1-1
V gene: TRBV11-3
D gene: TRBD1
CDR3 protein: CASSQGQGRVNTEAFF
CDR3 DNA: TGTGCCAGCAGCCAAGGACAGGGGCGAGTGAACACTGAAGCTTTCTTT

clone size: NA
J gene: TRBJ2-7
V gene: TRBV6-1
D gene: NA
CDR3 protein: CASSALQGSSYEQYF
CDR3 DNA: TGTGCCAGCAGTGCCCTACAGGGTAGCTCCTACGAGCAGTACTTC

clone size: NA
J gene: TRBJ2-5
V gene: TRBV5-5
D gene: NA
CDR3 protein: CASSLPQETQYF
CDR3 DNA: TGTGCCAGCAGCCTCCCGCAAGAGACCCAGTACTTC

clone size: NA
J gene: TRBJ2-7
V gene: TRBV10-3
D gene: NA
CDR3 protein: CAIKSSYEQYF
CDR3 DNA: TGTGCCATCAAGAGCTCCTACGAGCAGTACTTC

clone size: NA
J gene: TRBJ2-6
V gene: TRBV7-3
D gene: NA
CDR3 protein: CASSSPLGGLGANVLTF
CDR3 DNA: TGTGCCAGCAGCTCCCCCTTAGGGGGTCTCGGGGCCAACGTCCTGACTTTC

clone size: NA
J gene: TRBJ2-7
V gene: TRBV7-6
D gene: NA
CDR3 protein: CASSIDGVRAYEQYF
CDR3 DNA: TGTGCCAGCAGCATTGACGGGGTTAGAGCCTACGAGCAGTACTTC

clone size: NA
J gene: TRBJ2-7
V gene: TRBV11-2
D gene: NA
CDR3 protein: CASSFLGGFSYEQYF
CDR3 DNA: TGTGCCAGCAGCTTTTTAGGGGGGTTCTCCTACGAGCAGTACTTC

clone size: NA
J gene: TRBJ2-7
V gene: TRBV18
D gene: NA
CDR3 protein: CASSPPVSGTVSYEQYF
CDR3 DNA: TGTGCCAGCTCACCCCCGGTTAGCGGGACAGTATCCTACGAGCAGTACTTC

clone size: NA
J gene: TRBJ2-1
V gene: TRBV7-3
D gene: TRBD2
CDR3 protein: CASSLAGGHNEQFF
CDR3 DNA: TGTGCCAGCAGCTTAGCGGGGGGGCACAATGAGCAGTTCTTC

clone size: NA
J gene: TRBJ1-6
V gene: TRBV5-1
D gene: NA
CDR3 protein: CASSLMDGLSSYNSPLHF
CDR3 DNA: TGCGCCAGCAGCCTCATGGACGGTCTGAGCTCCTATAATTCACCCCTCCACTTT

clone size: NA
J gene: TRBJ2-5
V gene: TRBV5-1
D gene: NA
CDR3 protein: CASSTGGPRRGETQYF
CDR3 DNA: TGCGCCAGCTCCACCGGGGGACCGCGGAGAGGTGAGACCCAGTACTTC

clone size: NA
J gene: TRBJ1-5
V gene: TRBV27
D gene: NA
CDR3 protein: CASSFGSVNQPQHF
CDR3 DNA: TGTGCCAGCAGTTTCGGCAGTGTCAATCAGCCCCAGCATTTT

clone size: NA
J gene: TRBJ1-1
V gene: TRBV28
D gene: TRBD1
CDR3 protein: CASSIEQGRAFF
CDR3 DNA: TGTGCCAGCAGCATCGAACAGGGGCGGGCTTTCTTT

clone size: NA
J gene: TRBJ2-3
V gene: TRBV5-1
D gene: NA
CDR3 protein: CASSSTPSSTDTQYF
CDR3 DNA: TGCGCCAGCAGCTCCACACCCAGTAGCACAGATACGCAGTATTTT

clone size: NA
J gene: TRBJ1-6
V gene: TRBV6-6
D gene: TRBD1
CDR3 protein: CASSLGQSSPLHF
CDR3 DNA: TGTGCCAGCAGTCTGGGACAGTCCTCACCCCTCCACTTT

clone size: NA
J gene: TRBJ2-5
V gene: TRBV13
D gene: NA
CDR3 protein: CASSLWGETQYF
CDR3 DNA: TGTGCCAGCAGCTTATGGGGAGAGACCCAGTACTTC

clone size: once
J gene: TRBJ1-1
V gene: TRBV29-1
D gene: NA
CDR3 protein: CSVEGRAYTEAFF
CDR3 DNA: TGCAGCGTTGAGGGCAGGGCTTACACTGAAGCTTTCTTT

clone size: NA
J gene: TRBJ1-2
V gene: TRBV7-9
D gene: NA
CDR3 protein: CASSLGWWGYTF
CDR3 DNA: TGTGCCAGCAGCTTAGGCTGGTGGGGCTACACCTTC